What follows are 19 T cell receptor beta chains derived from one specimen sequenced in a study of blood T cell repertoires in COVID-19. Using immunoSEQ multiplex PCR, the repertoire was profiled, and TCRdb retains in-frame clones only, with some absent. The table has about 220,000 clones, around 88% seen once; the top ten hold under 15%. The sequencing sample was made of PBMCs or T cells enriched from blood (not recorded which). These TCRs come from a woman aged 45-60 years with acute COVID-19.

The rearrangement joins TRBV7-2 to TRBJ2-7; tentative D call: TRBD2 (6 bases). The CDR3 is made up of 15 amino acids. V was cut by 4 bases and J by 2 bases, with 15 bases left in between. The germline CDR1 and CDR2 sequences are SGHTA and FQGNSA. CDR3: CASSSLGGRAYEQYF. The CDR3 DNA reads as TGTGCCAGCAGCTCTTTGGGAGGCAGGGCCTACGAGCAGTACTTC.

This chain joins TRBV12-2 and TRBJ2-3; the table's D call, TRBD2, was not checked against the DNA. TRBV12-2 is reported as a pseudogene. The CDR3 extends over 20 amino acids. CDR3 bases: TGTGCAAGTCGCCCATTGGGGACTAGCGGGAGACGCCTCCCCACAGATACGCAGTATTTT. It specifies CASRPLGTSGRRLPTDTQYF.

The chain has TRBV18 and TRBJ2-5, with TRBD2 as a possible D gene (7 bases). Looked up from germline, CDR1 is KGHSH and CDR2 is LQKENI. This CDR3 contains 15 residues. The V gene lost 0 bases and the J gene lost 4 bases, with 12 bases spanning the gap. The CDR3 sequence is CASSPPAGEGETQYF. The CDR3 region has the DNA TGTGCCAGCTCACCACCGGCAGGGGAGGGAGAGACCCAGTACTTC.

This clone was detected only once. Here the CDR3 DNA reads TGTGCCAGCAGCTTAAATCCTAGCCCCGCTTACAATGAGCAGTTCTTC. Amino acid sequence: CASSLNPSPAYNEQFF. The gene calls are TRBV7-3 and TRBJ2-1; D is perhaps TRBD2 (5 bases). The CDR3 loop spans 16 amino acids. Germline CDR1 SGHTA, CDR2 FQGTGA. Between the trimmed V and J ends, which lost 1 base and 4 bases, there was a span of 14 bases.

The chain's CDR3 is CASSRIAGVGEQYF. The CDR3 DNA is TGTGCCAGCAGTCGCATAGCGGGAGTTGGTGAGCAGTACTTC. The genes are TRBV27 and TRBJ2-7; 9 positions agree with TRBD2. The CDR3 has 14 residues. After removal of 5 bases from V and 7 bases from J, the junction contained 9 bases not matched to a gene. The germline CDR1 and CDR2 sequences are MNHEY and SMNVEV (reference sequence).

This clone was found once. This sequence joins TRBV6-4 and TRBJ1-4; TRBD1 agrees at 7 bases. The V segment lost 0 bases and the J segment 4 bases; nucleotides outside the gene matches: 11. Germline CDR1 and CDR2: MRHNA and SNTAGT. The CDR3 consists of 18 residues. DNA for the CDR3: TGTGCCAGCAGTGACTCCCTCCGTGCCGGGACAGATAATGAAAAACTGTTTTTT. Its translation: CASSDSLRAGTDNEKLFF.

The chain employs TRBV28 and TRBJ2-7, with 10 bases that match TRBD1. Germline V gene lookup returns CDR1 MDHEN and CDR2 SYDVKM. The CDR3 consists of 15 residues. After removal of 3 bases from V and 1 base from J, the junction contained 3 bases not matched to a gene. The CDR3 DNA reads as TGTGCCAGCAGTTTCGGACAGGGGGTTTCCTACGAGCAGTACTTC. Translated, it gives CASSFGQGVSYEQYF.

The rearrangement uses TRBV7-9 and TRBJ2-1; D is ambiguous. CDR1 and CDR2 from the germline V gene are SEHNR and FQNEAQ (reference sequence). The CDR3 is made up of 15 amino acids. V lost 1 base and J lost 8, with 15 bases in between. The CDR3 sequence: CASSLVSPSVDEQFF. The CDR3 coding sequence is TGTGCCAGCAGCTTAGTGAGCCCTTCTGTGGATGAGCAGTTCTTC.

The chain joins TRBV19 to TRBJ2-2, with TRBD2 matching 11 bases. This CDR3 has 16 amino acids. Trimming cost V 7 bases and J 5 bases; bases outside gene matches: 9. Germline-derived CDR1 and CDR2 are LNHDA and SQIVND (reference sequence). CDR3 sequence reads: CASKLAGGPGTGELFF. In nucleotides, the CDR3 is TGTGCCAGTAAATTAGCGGGAGGGCCCGGTACCGGGGAGCTGTTTTTT.

The rearrangement joins TRBV24-1 to TRBJ2-7; 7 bases map to TRBD1. Germline CDR1 KGHDR, CDR2 SFDVKD. This CDR3 region has 12 residues. V lost 4 bases, J lost 12 bases, and 8 bases stayed unmatched. CDR3 sequence: CATSETGTILYF. For the CDR3, the DNA is TGTGCCACCAGTGAGACAGGGACAATATTGTACTTC.

V is TRBV6-5 and J is TRBJ2-1; 11 bases align to TRBD2. The CDR3 extends over 15 amino acids. Germline V gene lookup returns CDR1 MNHEY and CDR2 SVGAGI. J was trimmed by 6 bases and V by 7 bases; bases with no gene match: 8. CDR3 in DNA: TGTGCCAGCAAGGTAGCGGGAGGGATGCGCAATGAGCAGTTCTTC. This codes for CASKVAGGMRNEQFF.

This clone has a handful of counts. This rearrangement joins TRBV9 to TRBJ1-2; D is perhaps TRBD1 (5 bases). CDR3 length: 13 amino acids. Germline V lookup: CDR1 SGDLS, CDR2 YYNGEE. V lost 6 bases and J 1 base, leaving 10 bases between the germline ends. The CDR3 sequence: CASNSGLNYGYTF. The CDR3 nucleotides read TGTGCCAGCAATTCAGGGCTTAACTATGGCTACACCTTC.

The J gene is TRBJ2-7, the V gene TRBV15, with 7 bases matching TRBD1. The CDR3 sequence is 15 residues long. CDR1 is LNHNV and CDR2 is YYDKDF in the germline V gene (reference sequence). The junction had 7 bases not matched to a gene; V was cut back by 3 bases and J by 2 bases. The CDR3 DNA follows: TGTGCCACCAGCAGTACCAGGGGGTTGACCTACGAGCAGTACTTC. Translated: CATSSTRGLTYEQYF.

The J gene is TRBJ2-6, the V gene TRBV7-2; 11 nucleotides line up with TRBD2. The V and J ends lost 3 bases and 3 bases, in that order; junction bases with no gene match: 10. This CDR3 contains 19 residues. Germline assignment: CDR1 SGHTA and CDR2 FQGNSA. The chain's CDR3 is CASSLEPLLAGVGANVLTF. The DNA for the CDR3 is TGTGCCAGCAGCTTGGAGCCCTTACTAGCGGGAGTTGGGGCCAACGTCCTGACTTTC.

The CDR3 nucleotides are TGTGCCACCAGTGACCCTTCTTGGACTAGCGGGAAGTACAATGAGCAGTTCTTC. This codes for CATSDPSWTSGKYNEQFF. The gene calls are TRBV24-1 and TRBJ2-1; 12 bases align to TRBD2. Germline V CDR1 and CDR2: KGHDR, SFDVKD. The CDR3 is made up of 18 amino acids. Trimming cost V 4 bases and J 4 bases; bases outside gene matches: 10.

This clone was seen just once. This sequence joins TRBV5-1 and TRBJ2-1; 16 bases fit TRBD2. The CDR3 runs to 21 residues. J lost 7 bases, V lost 3 bases, and 19 bases had no gene match. Germline V gene data show CDR1 as SGHRS and CDR2 as YFSETQ. DNA of the CDR3: TGCGCCAGCAGCTCCCCCGGACCGGGACTAGCGGGGGGGGAACTGTGGAATGAGCAGTTCTTC. Translation: CASSSPGPGLAGGELWNEQFF.

The J gene is TRBJ2-3, the V gene TRBV19; the match to TRBD2 covers 14 bases. The ends lost 5 bases at V and 6 bases at J; junction bases unmatched: 10. The CDR3 extends over 17 amino acids. Per the germline V gene, CDR1 is LNHDA and CDR2 is SQIVND (reference sequence). In nucleotides, the CDR3 is TGTGCCAGTAGTTCGACTAGCGGGAGGGCCGATGGGGATACGCAGTATTTT. It translates to CASSSTSGRADGDTQYF.

V is TRBV4-1 and J is TRBJ2-5; no reliable D call. V lost 0 bases, J lost 1 base, and 9 bases lay in between. CDR1 and CDR2 (germline): MGHRA, YSYEKL. The CDR3 consists of 15 residues. The CDR3: CASSQESTFQETQYF. CDR3 sequence (DNA): TGCGCCAGCAGCCAAGAGTCCACATTCCAAGAGACCCAGTACTTC.

The CDR3: CASSYSGQGIYGYTF. DNA for the CDR3: TGTGCCAGCAGTTACTCGGGGCAGGGGATCTATGGCTACACCTTC. This chain connects TRBV6-5 to TRBJ1-2; a possible D gene is TRBD1 (6 bases). Trimming removed 0 bases at V and 4 bases at J, with 12 bases between. Germline V gene sequence: CDR1 MNHEY, CDR2 SVGAGI. The CDR3 covers 15 residues.